A selection of T cell receptor beta chains follows, all from one sample in a study of cytotoxic CD8 clonotypes in ibrutinib-treated CLL. Sequencing was performed with immunoSEQ multiplex PCR; in TCRdb, only in-frame clones are kept and a portion is missing. Here the sample spans over 250,000 clones, around 76% being singletons. This specimen was PBMCs, taken at disease progression, from a patient treated with ibrutinib. The receptors come from a human donor with chronic lymphocytic leukemia. CDR3s include the opening cysteine and the closing phenylalanine or tryptophan. The order of the fields is clone size, D gene, J gene, V gene, CDR3 protein, CDR3 DNA. D genes are given only for firm matches. The listing skips clone size in some rows; elsewhere it reads once, few, many or a size class.

clone size: -
D gene: -
J gene: TRBJ1-1
V gene: TRBV10-3
CDR3 protein: CAISARDTLLAEAFF
CDR3 DNA: TGTGCCATCAGTGCCCGGGACACTCTCCTCGCTGAAGCTTTCTTT

clone size: -
D gene: -
J gene: TRBJ2-7
V gene: TRBV10-2
CDR3 protein: CASSDRARYEQYF
CDR3 DNA: TGCGCCAGCAGTGACAGAGCCCGCTACGAGCAGTACTTC

clone size: -
D gene: -
J gene: TRBJ2-1
V gene: TRBV19
CDR3 protein: CASSIRIGAAYNEQFF
CDR3 DNA: TGTGCCAGTAGTATTCGTATAGGGGCAGCATACAATGAGCAGTTCTTC

clone size: -
D gene: TRBD1
J gene: TRBJ1-1
V gene: TRBV7-9
CDR3 protein: CASSLRQGLNTEAFF
CDR3 DNA: TGTGCCAGCAGCTTAAGACAGGGGTTAAACACTGAAGCTTTCTTT

clone size: -
D gene: -
J gene: TRBJ2-1
V gene: TRBV10-2
CDR3 protein: CASSEEQTIYNEQFF
CDR3 DNA: TGCGCCAGCAGTGAAGAACAGACTATTTACAATGAGCAGTTCTTC

clone size: few
D gene: TRBD2
J gene: TRBJ2-1
V gene: TRBV25-1
CDR3 protein: CASSGAGGAYNEQFF
CDR3 DNA: TGTGCCAGCAGTGGCGCGGGGGGGGCCTACAATGAGCAGTTCTTC

clone size: -
D gene: TRBD2
J gene: TRBJ2-7
V gene: TRBV5-1
CDR3 protein: CASTRYRREGAHEQYF
CDR3 DNA: TGCGCCAGCACCCGTTATCGGCGGGAGGGTGCCCACGAGCAGTACTTC

clone size: -
D gene: TRBD1
J gene: TRBJ1-1
V gene: TRBV6-6
CDR3 protein: CASSSGDRVAEAFF
CDR3 DNA: TGTGCCAGCAGTTCCGGTGACAGGGTTGCTGAAGCTTTCTTT

clone size: few
D gene: TRBD1
J gene: TRBJ1-6
V gene: TRBV2
CDR3 protein: CASKIQGADSPLHF
CDR3 DNA: TGTGCCAGCAAGATACAGGGGGCCGATTCACCCCTCCACTTT

clone size: -
D gene: -
J gene: TRBJ2-2
V gene: TRBV4-1
CDR3 protein: CASSQRTGTNTGELFF
CDR3 DNA: TGCGCCAGCAGCCAACGAACCGGGACCAACACCGGGGAGCTGTTTTTT

clone size: -
D gene: -
J gene: TRBJ2-7
V gene: TRBV11-2
CDR3 protein: CASSFATQVSYEQYF
CDR3 DNA: TGTGCCAGCAGCTTTGCGACACAGGTTTCCTACGAGCAGTACTTC

clone size: -
D gene: -
J gene: TRBJ1-5
V gene: TRBV2
CDR3 protein: CASSPGPKASNQPQHF
CDR3 DNA: TGTGCCAGCAGCCCGGGACCCAAGGCGAGCAATCAGCCCCAGCATTTT

clone size: -
D gene: TRBD1
J gene: TRBJ1-6
V gene: TRBV19
CDR3 protein: CASSIQGVGSPLHF
CDR3 DNA: TGTGCCAGTAGTATTCAGGGGGTCGGTTCACCCCTCCACTTT

clone size: once
D gene: -
J gene: TRBJ2-3
V gene: TRBV28
CDR3 protein: CASSWENLSTDTQYF
CDR3 DNA: TGTGCCAGCAGTTGGGAAAACCTTAGCACAGATACGCAGTATTTT

clone size: -
D gene: -
J gene: TRBJ2-7
V gene: TRBV6-1
CDR3 protein: CASSEAGTYEQYF
CDR3 DNA: TGTGCCAGCAGTGAAGCGGGGACCTACGAGCAGTACTTC

clone size: -
D gene: TRBD1
J gene: TRBJ2-2
V gene: TRBV7-3
CDR3 protein: CASSPPGGREVFF
CDR3 DNA: TGTGCCAGCAGCCCGCCAGGGGGTCGAGAGGTGTTTTTT

clone size: few
D gene: TRBD1
J gene: TRBJ2-2
V gene: TRBV5-1
CDR3 protein: CASSLQTGTGELFF
CDR3 DNA: TGCGCCAGCAGCCTCCAGACAGGGACCGGGGAGCTGTTTTTT

clone size: -
D gene: TRBD1
J gene: TRBJ1-2
V gene: TRBV19
CDR3 protein: CASSRGQGRGYGYTF
CDR3 DNA: TGTGCCAGTAGTAGAGGACAGGGGAGGGGCTATGGCTACACCTTC

clone size: -
D gene: TRBD1
J gene: TRBJ2-3
V gene: TRBV18
CDR3 protein: CASSPGQGTDTQYF
CDR3 DNA: TGTGCCAGCTCCCCGGGACAGGGCACAGATACGCAGTATTTT

clone size: -
D gene: -
J gene: TRBJ2-5
V gene: TRBV7-2
CDR3 protein: CASRRPGGTQYF
CDR3 DNA: TGTGCCAGCAGGCGGCCGGGCGGGACCCAGTACTTC

clone size: -
D gene: TRBD2
J gene: TRBJ2-5
V gene: TRBV7-2
CDR3 protein: CASSTQTSGRGETQYF
CDR3 DNA: TGTGCCAGCAGCACCCAGACTAGCGGGAGAGGAGAGACCCAGTACTTC

clone size: once
D gene: -
J gene: TRBJ2-2
V gene: TRBV9
CDR3 protein: CASSFPVGRDNTGELFF
CDR3 DNA: TGTGCCAGCAGCTTCCCCGTTGGAAGGGATAACACCGGGGAGCTGTTTTTT

clone size: -
D gene: TRBD1
J gene: TRBJ2-6
V gene: TRBV29-1
CDR3 protein: CSVAFGQGAFFGANVLTF
CDR3 DNA: TGCAGCGTCGCTTTTGGACAGGGGGCGTTTTTTGGGGCCAACGTCCTGACTTTC

clone size: -
D gene: -
J gene: TRBJ2-1
V gene: TRBV5-1
CDR3 protein: CASSSGLYNEQFF
CDR3 DNA: TGCGCCAGCAGCTCTGGACTCTACAATGAGCAGTTCTTC

clone size: -
D gene: -
J gene: TRBJ2-6
V gene: TRBV13
CDR3 protein: CASSSDGISGANVLTF
CDR3 DNA: TGTGCCAGCAGCTCGGACGGGATCTCTGGGGCCAACGTCCTGACTTTC

clone size: -
D gene: TRBD1
J gene: TRBJ1-1
V gene: TRBV7-9
CDR3 protein: CASSFRGLRSTEAFF
CDR3 DNA: TGTGCCAGCAGCTTCAGGGGGCTTAGGTCCACTGAAGCTTTCTTT

clone size: -
D gene: -
J gene: TRBJ2-7
V gene: TRBV5-4
CDR3 protein: CASSWAPGYEQYF
CDR3 DNA: TGTGCCAGCAGCTGGGCCCCGGGATACGAGCAGTACTTC

clone size: -
D gene: -
J gene: TRBJ2-3
V gene: TRBV9
CDR3 protein: CASREVRITDTQYF
CDR3 DNA: TGTGCCAGCAGGGAGGTCAGGATAACAGATACGCAGTATTTT

clone size: once
D gene: TRBD2
J gene: TRBJ2-7
V gene: TRBV5-4
CDR3 protein: CASSSGRGGRLGEQYF
CDR3 DNA: TGTGCCAGCAGCTCCGGGAGGGGCGGGAGGTTGGGCGAGCAGTACTTC

clone size: -
D gene: TRBD1
J gene: TRBJ2-7
V gene: TRBV7-2
CDR3 protein: CASSPQGAYEQYF
CDR3 DNA: TGTGCCAGCAGCCCACAGGGGGCCTACGAGCAGTACTTC

clone size: -
D gene: -
J gene: TRBJ2-1
V gene: TRBV6-5
CDR3 protein: CASSQRGNNEQFF
CDR3 DNA: TGTGCCAGCAGTCAGAGGGGAAACAATGAGCAGTTCTTC

clone size: -
D gene: TRBD2
J gene: TRBJ2-2
V gene: TRBV2
CDR3 protein: CASSEASRGGLENTGELFF
CDR3 DNA: TGTGCCAGCAGTGAAGCTAGTAGGGGGGGACTAGAGAACACCGGGGAGCTGTTTTTT

clone size: -
D gene: -
J gene: TRBJ1-2
V gene: TRBV6-6
CDR3 protein: CASSTGTYYGYTF
CDR3 DNA: TGTGCCAGCAGTACCGGGACATACTATGGCTACACCTTC

clone size: -
D gene: TRBD1
J gene: TRBJ2-2
V gene: TRBV9
CDR3 protein: CASSVRTGATGELFF
CDR3 DNA: TGTGCCAGCAGCGTAAGGACAGGGGCGACCGGGGAGCTGTTTTTT

clone size: -
D gene: TRBD1
J gene: TRBJ1-6
V gene: TRBV25-1
CDR3 protein: CASSGGQGYSPLHF
CDR3 DNA: TGTGCCAGCAGTGGAGGACAGGGTTATTCACCCCTCCACTTT

clone size: few
D gene: TRBD2
J gene: TRBJ2-3
V gene: TRBV18
CDR3 protein: CASSLSSGSTDTQYF
CDR3 DNA: TGTGCCAGCTCACTCTCTAGCGGAAGCACAGATACGCAGTATTTT

clone size: -
D gene: TRBD1
J gene: TRBJ1-2
V gene: TRBV9
CDR3 protein: CASSEGQTSPNYGYTF
CDR3 DNA: TGTGCCAGCAGCGAGGGACAGACTTCTCCTAACTATGGCTACACCTTC

clone size: few
D gene: -
J gene: TRBJ2-2
V gene: TRBV19
CDR3 protein: CASSIAGWTGELFF
CDR3 DNA: TGTGCCAGTAGTATCGCAGGGTGGACCGGGGAGCTGTTTTTT

clone size: -
D gene: -
J gene: TRBJ2-7
V gene: TRBV10-1
CDR3 protein: CASSLDPREQYF
CDR3 DNA: TGCGCCAGCAGCTTAGACCCCCGCGAGCAGTACTTC

clone size: -
D gene: TRBD2
J gene: TRBJ2-7
V gene: TRBV5-4
CDR3 protein: CASSLDPSGLSSYEQYF
CDR3 DNA: TGTGCCAGCAGCTTGGACCCTAGCGGGTTGAGCTCCTACGAGCAGTACTTC

clone size: -
D gene: -
J gene: TRBJ1-1
V gene: TRBV29-1
CDR3 protein: CSVEGRGFSEAFF
CDR3 DNA: TGCAGCGTGGAAGGACGCGGTTTTTCTGAAGCTTTCTTT

clone size: few
D gene: -
J gene: TRBJ1-2
V gene: TRBV20-1
CDR3 protein: CSALMGGYTF
CDR3 DNA: TGCAGTGCTTTAATGGGGGGCTACACCTTC

clone size: -
D gene: -
J gene: TRBJ2-6
V gene: TRBV28
CDR3 protein: CASSEDRGSGANVLTF
CDR3 DNA: TGTGCCAGCAGTGAGGATAGGGGCTCTGGGGCCAACGTCCTGACTTTC

clone size: -
D gene: TRBD2
J gene: TRBJ2-1
V gene: TRBV5-4
CDR3 protein: CASLLAGAPNEQFF
CDR3 DNA: TGTGCCAGTTTACTAGCGGGGGCGCCCAATGAGCAGTTCTTC

clone size: few
D gene: -
J gene: TRBJ1-5
V gene: TRBV10-3
CDR3 protein: CAIILSGNQPQHF
CDR3 DNA: TGTGCCATCATCTTGTCGGGGAATCAGCCCCAGCATTTT

clone size: -
D gene: -
J gene: TRBJ1-6
V gene: TRBV2
CDR3 protein: CASSVRLDNSPLHF
CDR3 DNA: TGTGCCAGCAGTGTTAGGCTCGATAATTCACCCCTCCACTTT

clone size: -
D gene: -
J gene: TRBJ2-7
V gene: TRBV2
CDR3 protein: CASSSTREQYF
CDR3 DNA: TGTGCCAGCTCTAGTACACGCGAGCAGTACTTC

clone size: -
D gene: TRBD2
J gene: TRBJ2-7
V gene: TRBV7-2
CDR3 protein: CASSSAGTSYF
CDR3 DNA: TGTGCCAGCAGCTCTGCCGGGACTAGTTACTTC

clone size: -
D gene: TRBD1
J gene: TRBJ2-7
V gene: TRBV9
CDR3 protein: CASSTSGQGVYEQYF
CDR3 DNA: TGTGCCAGCAGCACATCGGGACAGGGCGTCTACGAGCAGTACTTC

clone size: -
D gene: -
J gene: TRBJ2-5
V gene: TRBV6-5
CDR3 protein: CASSYSVKETQYF
CDR3 DNA: TGTGCCAGCAGTTACTCTGTGAAAGAGACCCAGTACTTC